The 12 T cell receptor beta chains below were found in one sample sequenced in a study of blood T cell dynamics during melanoma immunotherapy (dated by TCRdb to 2020 to 2021). Sample time point, as interpreted from the label and publication: week 3, after first cycle of checkpoint inhibitor. Libraries were prepared through the immunoSEQ multiplex PCR assay. Imported from immuneACCESS, the table was reduced by TCRdb to in-frame sequences with V and J called. These copies leave out some clones; in studies compared against another copy, an unresolved V gene accounts for under half, and the cause of the remainder is not known. Across this sample there are roughly 12,000 clones, with roughly 88% seen only once. The ten most abundant clones make up around 6.7% of the sample. The sequenced sample was blood, obtained from a patient treated with checkpoint blockade. The receptor set was obtained from a human donor with melanoma.

This clone appeared a few times. The chain recombines TRBV12-5 with TRBJ1-5; D is unclear. The CDR3 runs to 14 residues. Germline V CDR1 and CDR2: LGHNT, FRNRAP. V was cut by 2 bases and J by 1 base, with 6 bases left in between. This CDR3 is CASGLWGSNQPQHF. The CDR3 nucleotides are TGTGCTAGTGGTTTGTGGGGAAGCAATCAGCCCCAGCATTTT.

The rearrangement joins TRBV7-2 to TRBJ1-5, with D maybe TRBD1 (6 bases). Trimming removed 4 bases from V and 7 bases from J, with 11 bases in between. This CDR3 comprises 13 residues. The V gene's germline CDR1 is SGHTA and CDR2 FQGNSA. CDR3 region: CASSSQGNQPQHF. The CDR3, as DNA: TGTGCCAGCAGCTCACAGGGAAACCAGCCCCAGCATTTT.

The chain combines TRBV7-2 with TRBJ2-1; D ambiguous. The CDR3 consists of 12 residues. With 1 base removed from V and 7 bases from J, the gap between germline ends came to 5 bases. Looked up from germline, CDR1 is SGHTA and CDR2 is FQGNSA. CDR3 sequence (DNA): TGTGCCAGCAGCTTAGATAGGAATGAGCAGTTCTTC. This gives the protein CASSLDRNEQFF.

The V and J genes are TRBV30 and TRBJ1-6, with D tentatively TRBD1 (5 bases). Trimming removed 2 bases at V and 4 bases at J, with 18 bases between. Germline CDR1 is GTSNPN and CDR2 is SVGIG (reference sequence). The CDR3 length is 17 residues. The CDR3: CAWSPPGFRQYNSPLHF. The CDR3 coding sequence is TGTGCCTGGAGTCCCCCGGGGTTTCGACAGTATAATTCACCCCTCCACTTT. Filled out from reference TRBV30 and TRBJ1-6, the complete variable domain reads SQTIHQWPATLVQPVGSPLSLECTVEGTSNPNLYWYRQAAGRGLQLLFYSVGIGQISSEVPQNLSASRPQDRQFILSSKKLLLSDSGFYLCAWSPPGFRQYNSPLHFGNGTRLTVT.

The rearrangement uses TRBV13 and TRBJ2-2; 15 bases are a match to TRBD2. V lost 5 bases to trimming and J lost 6 bases; unmatched junction nucleotides: 13. From germline, CDR1 is PRHDT and CDR2 FYEKMQ (reference sequence). The CDR3 runs 19 residues. CDR3: CASSPGLAGGPRFPGELFF. As DNA, the CDR3 is TGTGCCAGCAGCCCCGGACTAGCGGGGGGGCCACGTTTTCCCGGGGAGCTGTTTTTT.

The rearrangement links TRBV6-5 to TRBJ1-3, with D hard to call. V lost 2 bases to trimming and J lost 4 bases, with 6 bases between them. The length of the CDR3 is 13 residues. Germline-derived CDR1 and CDR2 are MNHEY and SVGAGI. CDR3 residues: CASSYDLGNTIYF. CDR3 nucleotide sequence: TGTGCCAGCAGTTACGATTTGGGAAACACCATATATTTT.

The genes are TRBV4-3 and TRBJ2-5; D is ambiguous. Germline CDR1 reads LGHNA; CDR2 reads YSLEER. The V and J ends lost 1 base and 2 bases respectively, with 11 bases between them. CDR3 size: 15 residues. Written as DNA, the CDR3 is TGCGCCAGCAGCCAAGGATACAGAAAACAAGAGACCCAGTACTTC. Protein sequence: CASSQGYRKQETQYF.

The chain combines TRBV14 with TRBJ1-2; the D is unclear. CDR3 length: 15 residues. In germline, CDR1 is SGHDN, CDR2 FVKESK. Trimming cost V 0 bases and J 2 bases, with 10 bases left between them. The CDR3 sequence is CASSQDLSGNYGYTF. The CDR3 DNA sequence: TGTGCCAGCAGCCAAGATCTATCCGGGAACTATGGCTACACCTTC.

This sequence joins TRBV10-1 and TRBJ2-4; no reliable D call. The CDR3 length is 13 residues. Trimming shortened V by 6 bases and J by 4 bases, and 10 bases separated the two germline ends. CDR1 is WNHNN, CDR2 SYGVQD, per germline (reference sequence). The CDR3 reads CASSVGRKNIQYF. The CDR3, as DNA: TGCGCCAGCAGCGTGGGCAGGAAAAACATTCAGTACTTC.

This chain connects TRBV11-2 to TRBJ2-3; D possibly corresponds to TRBD1 (5 bases). Germline V gene data show CDR1 as SGHAT and CDR2 as FQNNGV. The CDR3 consists of 15 residues. Trimming took off 2 bases at V and 3 bases at J, with 12 bases between the two ends. The CDR3 loop reads CASSLNNKGTDTQYF. DNA of the CDR3: TGTGCCAGCAGCTTAAATAATAAGGGGACAGATACGCAGTATTTT.

The V and J genes are TRBV6-5 and TRBJ1-5; TRBD1 is a possible D gene (5 bases). This CDR3 is 15 amino acids long. The V gene lost 8 bases and the J gene lost 2 bases, with 16 bases spanning the gap. Germline V gene lookup returns CDR1 MNHEY and CDR2 SVGAGI. The CDR3 here is CASSTQGWRNQPQHF. In nucleotides, the CDR3 is TGTGCCAGCTCCACCCAGGGTTGGCGCAATCAGCCCCAGCATTTT.

The V and J genes are TRBV6-1 and TRBJ2-3; 12 bases match TRBD2. Germline V gene lookup returns CDR1 MNHNS and CDR2 SASEGT. The CDR3 sequence is 16 residues long. V dropped 4 bases and J dropped 2; count of bases not matched to a gene: 4. The CDR3 here is CASSGGLAGNTDTQYF. CDR3 nucleotide sequence: TGTGCCAGCAGTGGCGGACTAGCGGGGAACACAGATACGCAGTATTTT.